What follows are 12 T cell receptor beta chains derived from one specimen sequenced in a study of Graves' ophthalmopathy and Graves' hyperthyroidism. Amplification of the TCR beta CDR3 regions used RNA transcripts (as template). Investigators did first-round RT-PCR with HTBI primers, then second-round multiplex PCR. TCRdb ran MiXCR on the multiplex PCR reads and lists one entry per CDR3 protein. The top ten clones hold roughly 4.5% of a sample with 500,000 to 700,000 distinct CDR3 sequences, 39% of them seen once. The sample was peripheral blood or thyroid tissue (not recorded which). Receptor source: an adult man with Graves' hyperthyroidism.

Ten or more counts support this clonotype. This chain connects TRBV20-1 to TRBJ1-2, with D tentatively TRBD1 (5 bases). The ends were cut back, 3 bases at V and 0 bases at J, with 14 bases in the middle. Germline loops: CDR1 DFQATT, CDR2 SNEGSKA (reference sequence). The CDR3 consists of 15 residues. CDR3: CSASLPRGSNYGYTF. CDR3 nucleotides: TGCAGTGCTAGCCTTCCCCGGGGGTCTAACTATGGCTACACCTTC.

This clonotype came up many times. The genes are TRBV9 and TRBJ2-5; 8 bases are a match to TRBD2. After removal of 4 bases from V and 5 bases from J, the junction contained 10 bases not matched to a gene. CDR3 size: 15 residues. Germline V gene lookup returns CDR1 SGDLS and CDR2 YYNGEE. The CDR3 is CASSPSRGGDETQYF. For the CDR3, the DNA is TGTGCCAGCAGCCCCAGCCGGGGGGGCGATGAGACCCAGTACTTC.

The V call is TRBV29-1, the J call TRBJ2-7, with D possibly matching TRBD1 (5 bases). Trimming removed 0 bases at V and 5 bases at J, with 11 bases between. The CDR3 extends over 13 amino acids. Germline V gene lookup returns CDR1 SQVTM and CDR2 ANQGSEA. DNA of the CDR3: TGCAGCGTTGAAGATAGGGGTCTGCACGAGCAGTACTTC. This translates into CSVEDRGLHEQYF.

This clonotype was counted only a few times. The chain has TRBV30 and TRBJ1-1, with D possibly being TRBD1 (6 bases). Germline V lookup: CDR1 GTSNPN, CDR2 SVGIG (reference sequence). Deletions cut 0 bases from V and 3 bases from J, with 8 bases between. The CDR3 has 13 amino acids. CDR3 loop: CAWSVPGDTEAFF. The CDR3 coding sequence is TGTGCCTGGAGTGTACCAGGGGACACTGAAGCTTTCTTT.

J is TRBJ1-4 and V is TRBV28; D possibly corresponds to TRBD1 (6 bases). CDR3 length: 16 residues. The germline V gene encodes CDR1 MDHEN and CDR2 SYDVKM. V was pared by 2 bases and J by 8 bases, with 18 bases between. CDR3 residues: CASSLPLQGAEEKLFF. The CDR3 nucleotides read TGTGCCAGCAGTTTACCTTTACAGGGAGCAGAAGAAAAACTGTTTTTT.

In its sample, this clonotype was seen many times. The V gene is TRBV20-1, the J gene TRBJ1-2, with unresolved D. V gave up 3 bases and J gave up 1 base, with 9 bases separating them. This CDR3 is 13 amino acids long. CDR1 and CDR2 from the germline V gene are DFQATT and SNEGSKA (reference sequence). This chain's CDR3 is CSARIALNYGYTF. DNA for the CDR3: TGCAGTGCTAGGATAGCACTTAACTATGGCTACACCTTC.

In regard to this clonotype: A read error may explain this, as a much larger clone is one base away. The CDR3 protein is CASSGDKPQHF. The CDR3 DNA reads TGTGCCAGCAGTGGCGATAAGCCCCAGCATTTT. The J gene is TRBJ1-5, the V gene TRBV6-1; D remains ambiguous. CDR3 length: 11 residues. The V and J ends lost 4 bases and 8 bases respectively, with 6 bases between them. The germline gives CDR1 MNHNS, CDR2 SASEGT.

There are many counts of this clonotype. CDR3 sequence: CASSLKGLENTEAFF. DNA of the CDR3: TGTGCCAGCAGCTTAAAAGGTTTGGAGAACACTGAAGCTTTCTTT. This chain links TRBV7-2 with TRBJ1-1, with no clear D. In germline, CDR1 is SGHTA, CDR2 FQGNSA. This CDR3 has 15 residues. The V end was cut by 2 bases, the J end by 1 base, with 11 bases between.

This clonotype was counted between two and nine times. This chain uses TRBV12-3 or TRBV12-4 with TRBJ2-7, with 7 nucleotides matching TRBD1. The CDR3 runs 18 residues. Trimming at V came to 6 bases and at J to 3 bases, leaving 20 bases not matched to a gene. CDR3 DNA: TGTGCCAGCAGACCCAACACTTCACCGGGACAGTCCTACTACGAGCAGTACTTC. Protein sequence: CASRPNTSPGQSYYEQYF.

This clonotype occurred many times. V is TRBV15 and J is TRBJ1-1; TRBD1 might be the D (5 bases). The germline gives CDR1 LNHNV, CDR2 YYDKDF (reference sequence). This CDR3 spans 14 amino acids. V was clipped by 1 base and J by 4 bases, with 10 bases between them. Here the CDR3 DNA reads TGTGCCACCAGCAGAGGGGGTACAGGCACTGAAGCTTTCTTT. Amino acid sequence: CATSRGGTGTEAFF.

The rearrangement joins TRBV3-1 to TRBJ1-4; unclear D gene. The V end lost 2 bases, the J end lost 0 bases, and 7 bases lay between the germline ends. The length of the CDR3 is 15 residues. Germline V gene lookup returns CDR1 LGHDT and CDR2 YNNKEL (reference sequence). This chain's CDR3 is CASSQRPATNEKLFF. Here the CDR3 DNA reads TGTGCCAGCAGCCAAAGGCCGGCAACTAATGAAAAACTGTTTTTT. Using reference TRBV3-1 and TRBJ1-4 for the parts outside the CDR3, the full variable domain is DTAVSQTPKYLVTQMGNDKSIKCEQNLGHDTMYWYKQDSKKFLKIMFSYNNKELIINETVPNRFSPKSPDKAHLNLHINSLELGDSAVYFCASSQRPATNEKLFFGSGTQLSVL.

Only a few counts were recorded for this clonotype. This chain connects TRBV12-3 or TRBV12-4 to TRBJ1-1, with unresolved D. The germline V and J ends were trimmed by 3 bases and 3 bases, with 8 bases remaining between them. The CDR3 runs to 13 residues. CDR3 in DNA: TGTGCCAGCAGTTTTCTAAGGGACACTGAAGCTTTCTTT. Translating it yields CASSFLRDTEAFF.